One TCR beta chain is described in this entry. Its antigen is not identified. This sample is part of a study of shared clonotypes between healthy human individuals. Naive CD8 cells were CD45RO-negative, positively selected for CCR7, excluding terminally differentiated effector memory CD45RA+ cells. The donors were adults (healthy and HIV-negative) with no recent acute infections or vaccinations. Overall study findings and caveats: Deeper or shallower sequencing was expected to change how clonotypes are shared among donors.

V was trimmed by 5 bases and J by 2 bases, leaving 15 bases between them. The germline gives CDR1 SGHAT, CDR2 FQNNGV. This CDR3 contains 15 residues. Each replicate PCR on the sorted subsets used roughly 190 ng DNA (around 30,000 T cell genomes). The data were produced by immunoSEQ multiplex PCR, yet TCRdb's version contains in-frame clones alone and is incomplete. The profile covers 2 million or so clones, with roughly 95% appearing a single time and roughly 1% taken by the ten largest. The sample was naive CD8+ T cells sorted from blood. The rearrangement links TRBV11-2 to TRBJ2-5; D tentatively fits TRBD1 or TRBD2 (5 bases each). The sequence was obtained from a man aged 18 to 29 in good health. CDR3 sequence reads: CASSTRDGPQETQYF. As DNA, the CDR3 is TGTGCCAGCAGCACCAGGGACGGGCCGCAAGAGACCCAGTACTTC.